These 18 T cell receptor beta chains were sequenced from one sample in a study of identical twins. Each CDR3 protein gets one entry after TCRdb re-called the 5' RACE reads with MiXCR. The sample lists roughly 250,000 distinct CDR3 sequences, 5.5% to 8% occurring once. The same data also contributed to another study, on yellow fever vaccine responses in identical twins.

The sequencing input was memory (CD45RO+) T cells sorted from blood. These receptors were obtained from a woman aged 18 to 35 in good health.

This chain uses TRBV20-1 with TRBJ2-1, with TRBD2 identical over 16 bases. There are 19 residues in the CDR3. V lost 0 bases and J lost 3; bases outside the gene matches: 8. Per the germline V gene, CDR1 is DFQATT and CDR2 is SNEGSKA (reference sequence). For the CDR3, the DNA is TGCAGTGCTAGAGACCTGGGACTAGCGGGAGGGCAAGGCTACAATGAGCAGTTCTTC. This gives the protein CSARDLGLAGGQGYNEQFF.

At least ten counts were recorded for this clonotype. This rearrangement joins TRBV5-1 to TRBJ2-2; 8 bases align to TRBD1. Germline CDR1 is SGHRS and CDR2 is YFSETQ. This CDR3 is built from 15 residues. J was trimmed by 4 bases and V by 4 bases; bases with no gene match: 6. The CDR3 coding sequence is TGCGCCAGCAGCATGGGGACAGGCCCCACCGGGGAGCTGTTTTTT. As protein: CASSMGTGPTGELFF. Together with reference TRBV5-1 and TRBJ2-2, the CDR3 gives the full variable domain: KAGVTQTPRYLIKTRGQQVTLSCSPISGHRSVSWYQQTPGQGLQFLFEYFSETQRNKGNFPGRFSGRQFSNSRSEMNVSTLELGDSALYLCASSMGTGPTGELFFGEGSRLTVL.

This clonotype occurred many times. The chain joins TRBV29-1 to TRBJ2-3; 11 nucleotides line up with TRBD2. The CDR3 is made up of 15 amino acids. The V gene's germline CDR1 is SQVTM and CDR2 ANQGSEA. J lost 4 bases, V lost 1 base, and 4 bases had no gene match. The CDR3 bases are TGCAGCGTTGAAGGAGCTAGCGGGAGGTCAGATACGCAGTATTTT. It encodes CSVEGASGRSDTQYF.

The chain uses TRBV19 and TRBJ2-2, with D tentatively TRBD1 (6 bases). V dropped 6 bases and J dropped 3 bases, with 17 bases sitting between them. The germline gives CDR1 LNHDA, CDR2 SQIVND (reference sequence). The length of the CDR3 is 16 residues. The CDR3 region has the DNA TGTGCCAGTAGCCCGCGTAGCAGGGGCTACACCGGGGAGCTGTTTTTT. Protein: CASSPRSRGYTGELFF.

This clonotype was seen repeatedly, ten times or more. The chain links TRBV20-1 to TRBJ1-2; 10 bases line up with TRBD1. The CDR3 is 14 residues long. Germline assignment: CDR1 DFQATT and CDR2 SNEGSKA (reference sequence). With 4 bases clipped from V and 3 bases from J, the junction kept 5 bases outside the gene matches. CDR3 residues: CSATRTGGDYGYTF. As DNA, the CDR3 is TGCAGTGCTACGCGGACAGGGGGGGACTATGGCTACACCTTC.

Many counts were recorded for this clonotype. The rearrangement joins TRBV20-1 to TRBJ2-5; TRBD2 agrees at 10 bases. The germline CDR1 and CDR2 sequences are DFQATT and SNEGSKA (reference sequence). V trimming: 6 bases; J trimming: 4 bases; junction bases outside the gene matches: 8. The length of the CDR3 is 14 residues. CDR3 DNA: TGCAGTGCCCGAGCGGGGGGGCCCGCAGAGACCCAGTACTTC. Amino acid sequence: CSARAGGPAETQYF.

V usage is TRBV7-8 and J usage is TRBJ2-6; D may be TRBD1 (6 bases). Trimming removed 0 bases from V and 1 base from J, with 10 bases in between. This CDR3 has 17 amino acids. Germline V CDR1 and CDR2: SGHVS, FQNEAQ. The CDR3 loop reads CASSLARQVSGANVLTF. CDR3 DNA sequence: TGTGCCAGCAGCTTAGCCCGACAGGTTTCTGGGGCCAACGTCCTGACTTTC.

This clonotype appeared a few times. The rearrangement uses TRBV5-6 and TRBJ2-7; D is tentatively TRBD1 or TRBD2 (5 bases each). The CDR3 runs 15 residues. The germline V gene has CDR1 SGHDT and CDR2 YYEEEE. The V end lost 0 bases, the J end lost 1 base, and 11 bases lay between the germline ends. CDR3 bases: TGTGCCAGCAGCTTGGGGCAGGGAGTTTCCTACGAGCAGTACTTC. Its translation: CASSLGQGVSYEQYF.

The sample holds many counts of this clonotype. This chain links TRBV11-2 with TRBJ2-3, with TRBD2 as a possible D gene (5 bases). Trimming cost V 1 base and J 6 bases, with 11 bases left between them. This CDR3 has 14 amino acids. CDR1 and CDR2 from the germline V gene are SGHAT and FQNNGV. The CDR3: CASSLGAWEDTQYF. For the CDR3, the DNA is TGTGCCAGCAGCTTAGGAGCCTGGGAGGATACGCAGTATTTT.

This clonotype was seen repeatedly, ten times or more. The CDR3 DNA follows: TGTGCCAGCAGCGTAGCACCAAGCGGGGGGGCGAGCAATGAGCAGTTCTTC. Encoded protein: CASSVAPSGGASNEQFF. This chain uses TRBV9 with TRBJ2-1; 10 bases are a match to TRBD2. The germline V gene encodes CDR1 SGDLS and CDR2 YYNGEE. The CDR3 is 17 amino acids. The V gene end was trimmed by 0 bases and the J gene end by 6 bases; junction bases not matched to a gene: 9.

This clonotype was found many times. The rearrangement uses TRBV13 and TRBJ2-1; no reliable D call. Germline V gene sequence: CDR1 PRHDT, CDR2 FYEKMQ (reference sequence). V was pared by 0 bases and J by 10 bases, with 7 bases between. The CDR3 consists of 12 residues. The CDR3 region is CASSLGPQEQFF. Written as DNA, the CDR3 is TGTGCCAGCAGCTTAGGCCCACAAGAGCAGTTCTTC.

This clonotype was counted a few times. J is TRBJ2-5 and V is TRBV7-8, with 9 bases lining up with TRBD2. CDR3 size: 17 residues. With V trimmed by 5 bases and J by 5 bases, 15 bases remained unmatched. Germline V gene sequence: CDR1 SGHVS, CDR2 FQNEAQ. CDR3 DNA sequence: TGTGCCAGCAGCCCTCGGGGTAGCGGGGGCCTTCGTGAGACCCAGTACTTC. It specifies CASSPRGSGGLRETQYF.

The V call is TRBV28, the J call TRBJ2-1; TRBD1 is a possible D gene (5 bases). Germline V gives CDR1 MDHEN, CDR2 SYDVKM. The CDR3 contains 16 residues. Trimming left V 6 bases short and J 2 bases short, with 17 bases between. The CDR3 DNA reads TGTGCCAGCAGCCCGTCACAGGTAACCCCCTACAATGAGCAGTTCTTC. This translates into CASSPSQVTPYNEQFF. The full variable domain, in which reference TRBV28 and TRBJ2-1 provide the parts outside the CDR3, is DVKVTQSSRYLVKRTGEKVFLECVQDMDHENMFWYRQDPGLGLRLIYFSYDVKMKEKGDIPEGYSVSREKKERFSLILESASTNQTSMYLCASSPSQVTPYNEQFFGPGTRLTVL.

The rearrangement links TRBV6-1 to TRBJ1-1; D is possibly TRBD1 (6 bases). Trimming took 4 bases from V and 0 from J, leaving 9 bases between them. This CDR3 contains 14 residues. Germline V gene lookup returns CDR1 MNHNS and CDR2 SASEGT. This CDR3 is CASSVRGLNTEAFF. CDR3 coding DNA: TGTGCCAGCAGTGTAAGGGGGTTGAACACTGAAGCTTTCTTT.

The chain recombines TRBV6-1 with TRBJ2-3; maybe TRBD2 (5 bases). V was trimmed by 6 bases and J by 2 bases, leaving 12 bases between them. CDR1 is MNHNS and CDR2 is SASEGT in the germline V gene. This CDR3 region has 14 residues. CDR3 region: CASREVSLTDTQYF. The CDR3 DNA is TGTGCCAGCAGGGAGGTGTCCCTCACAGATACGCAGTATTTT.

This clonotype was counted only a few times. This chain links TRBV6-5 with TRBJ1-1, with 7 bases identical to TRBD1. Germline CDR1 reads MNHEY; CDR2 reads SVGAGI. The CDR3 is 12 residues long. J was trimmed by 5 bases and V by 8 bases; bases with no gene match: 5. This chain's CDR3 is CASGGGFTEAFF. Here the CDR3 DNA reads TGTGCCAGCGGAGGGGGCTTTACTGAAGCTTTCTTT.

The rearrangement uses TRBV5-1 and TRBJ2-1; the match to TRBD2 covers 9 bases. The junction had 9 bases not matched to a gene; V was cut back by 6 bases and J by 8 bases. This CDR3 is built from 14 residues. Germline-derived CDR1 and CDR2 are SGHRS and YFSETQ. The CDR3 DNA reads TGCGCCAGCAAACCCGGACTAGCGCGGGATGAGCAGTTCTTC. It yields the protein CASKPGLARDEQFF.

This clonotype was seen repeatedly, ten times or more. The chain combines TRBV6-5 with TRBJ2-2, with D uncertain. CDR1 MNHEY and CDR2 SVGAGI come from the germline V gene. V shed 6 bases and J shed 5 bases, with 7 bases lying between them. The CDR3 sequence is 12 residues long. Here the CDR3 reads CASSLVTGELFF. CDR3 coding DNA: TGTGCCAGCAGCCTAGTAACCGGGGAGCTGTTTTTT.